The 10 T cell receptor beta chains listed next were all sequenced from one sample in a study of T cell responses to AZD1222 COVID-19 vaccine. Using immunoSEQ multiplex PCR, the repertoire was profiled, and TCRdb retains in-frame clones only, with some absent. In the table there are some 84,000 clones, approximately 85% of which are singletons. This material consisted of peripheral blood, taken 28 days after the second AZD1222 dose. These receptors were taken from an adult who received the AZD1222 COVID-19 vaccine.

The gene calls are TRBV5-1 and TRBJ2-2; D possibly matches TRBD1 or TRBD2 (6 bases each). CDR3 size: 16 residues. Germline CDR1 reads SGHRS; CDR2 reads YFSETQ. Between the trimmed V and J ends, which lost 5 bases and 5 bases, there was a span of 19 bases. CDR3 DNA sequence: TGCGCCAGCAGAATGGACGGGGGCAGTCTGACCGGGGAGCTGTTTTTT. Translating it yields CASRMDGGSLTGELFF.

V usage is TRBV7-3 and J usage is TRBJ2-7; D is uncertain. The V and J ends lost 5 bases and 7 bases respectively, with 24 bases between them. This CDR3 is built from 16 residues. The germline gives CDR1 SGHTA, CDR2 FQGTGA. The CDR3 spells CASSPTNKWALGEQYF. CDR3 DNA sequence: TGTGCCAGCAGCCCAACAAACAAGTGGGCCCTGGGGGAGCAGTACTTC.

The chain carries TRBV13 and TRBJ2-2; D is perhaps TRBD2 (7 bases). CDR3 length equals 16 residues. Germline V lookup: CDR1 PRHDT, CDR2 FYEKMQ (reference sequence). Trimming stripped 5 bases from V and 3 bases from J, with 16 bases between. CDR3 nucleotides: TGTGCCAGCAGCAAGCTAGCGGAGGGGGACACCGGGGAGCTGTTTTTT. It codes for CASSKLAEGDTGELFF.

The table lists this clone with a few counts. The V and J genes are TRBV28 and TRBJ1-5; a weak D match, TRBD1 (5 bases). Per germline, CDR1 MDHEN and CDR2 SYDVKM. This CDR3 has 14 amino acids. Deletions cut 6 bases from V and 0 bases from J, with 9 bases between. The CDR3 nucleotides are TGTGCCAGCAGGTCGGGGGGTAGCAATCAGCCCCAGCATTTT. Residues: CASRSGGSNQPQHF.

The chain uses TRBV10-2 and TRBJ1-2; no reliable D call. The CDR3 has 14 residues. Germline lookup yields CDR1 WSHSY and CDR2 SAAADI. Trimming stripped 0 bases from V and 5 bases from J, with 10 bases between. The CDR3 DNA reads as TGCGCCAGCAGTGAGTCCTACGGTTGGTATGGCTACACCTTC. It specifies CASSESYGWYGYTF.

The rearrangement links TRBV19 to TRBJ1-5, with D perhaps matching TRBD1 (5 bases). Trimming pared 7 bases from V and 5 bases from J, leaving 21 bases between. Germline V gene lookup returns CDR1 LNHDA and CDR2 SQIVND (reference sequence). This CDR3 comprises 16 residues. The CDR3 protein is CASIRSANRRDQPQHF. The DNA for the CDR3 is TGTGCCAGTATTCGATCCGCGAACAGGCGCGATCAGCCCCAGCATTTT.

The gene calls are TRBV18 and TRBJ1-1; D is undetermined. This CDR3 contains 14 residues. Trimming took off 1 base at V and 3 bases at J, with 9 bases between the two ends. CDR1 is KGHSH and CDR2 is LQKENI in the germline V gene. The CDR3 sequence is CASSPQDRDTEAFF. CDR3 coding DNA: TGTGCCAGCTCACCACAGGACCGGGACACTGAAGCTTTCTTT.

This clone was picked up a small number of times. This sequence joins TRBV7-3 and TRBJ1-1; D perhaps matches TRBD1 (5 bases). Germline values: CDR1 SGHTA, CDR2 FQGTGA. Trimming cost V 0 bases and J 6 bases, with 8 bases left between them. CDR3 length equals 13 residues. The CDR3 protein is CASSLTGTAEAFF. In nucleotides, the CDR3 is TGTGCCAGCAGCTTAACGGGGACGGCTGAAGCTTTCTTT.

V usage is TRBV13 and J usage is TRBJ2-2; the D is unclear. Germline V gene sequence: CDR1 PRHDT, CDR2 FYEKMQ (reference sequence). The V and J ends lost 2 bases and 7 bases respectively, with 5 bases between them. The CDR3 sequence is 12 residues long. The CDR3 loop reads CASSLKVGELFF. The CDR3 DNA reads TGTGCCAGCAGCTTAAAAGTCGGGGAGCTGTTTTTT. Full variable domain (missing parts from reference TRBV13 and TRBJ2-2): AAGVIQSPRHLIKEKRETATLKCYPIPRHDTVYWYQQGPGQDPQFLISFYEKMQSDKGSIPDRFSAQQFSDYHSELNMSSLELGDSALYFCASSLKVGELFFGEGSRLTVL.

The V gene is TRBV19, the J gene TRBJ1-1; no clear D gene. Germline lookup yields CDR1 LNHDA and CDR2 SQIVND (reference sequence). This CDR3 comprises 16 residues. Trimming pared 6 bases from V and 1 base from J, leaving 18 bases between. The CDR3 DNA reads TGTGCCAGTAGACTCAAGGGAGCTTGGTGGAACACTGAAGCTTTCTTT. Its translation: CASRLKGAWWNTEAFF.